The present T cell receptor (beta chain) was sequenced within a study of T cells in narcolepsy. Study overall: Healthy controls were enrolled alongside patients with narcolepsy type 1 or type 2.

V was clipped by 2 bases and J by 8 bases; unmatched bases: 9. The CDR3 has 15 residues. Looked up from germline, CDR1 is SGHRS and CDR2 is YFSETQ. Method: immunoSEQ multiplex PCR; TCRdb's copy keeps in-frame clones and lacks some. Of about 35,000 clones in the sample, 81% are singletons; the top ten hold roughly 2.1%. This clone appeared a single time. Its antigen is unknown. The study's findings and limits: No autoreactive T cell clone sequences appeared in some memory CD4+ repertoires. Autoreactive HCRT-specific and TRIB2-specific clonotypes were marked in same-patient CSF-versus-blood CD4+ comparisons. Reportedly, autoreactive clonotypes were serially detected in patients' blood but not controls'.

This chain links TRBV5-1 with TRBJ1-4, with 7 positions matching TRBD1. The receptor was isolated from a human donor in good health. Sequencing used memory (CD45RA-) CD4+ T cells from blood. The CDR3, as DNA: TGCGCCAGCAGCTTAGGAGGACAGGCTGGAGAAAAACTGTTTTTT. It is translated as CASSLGGQAGEKLFF.